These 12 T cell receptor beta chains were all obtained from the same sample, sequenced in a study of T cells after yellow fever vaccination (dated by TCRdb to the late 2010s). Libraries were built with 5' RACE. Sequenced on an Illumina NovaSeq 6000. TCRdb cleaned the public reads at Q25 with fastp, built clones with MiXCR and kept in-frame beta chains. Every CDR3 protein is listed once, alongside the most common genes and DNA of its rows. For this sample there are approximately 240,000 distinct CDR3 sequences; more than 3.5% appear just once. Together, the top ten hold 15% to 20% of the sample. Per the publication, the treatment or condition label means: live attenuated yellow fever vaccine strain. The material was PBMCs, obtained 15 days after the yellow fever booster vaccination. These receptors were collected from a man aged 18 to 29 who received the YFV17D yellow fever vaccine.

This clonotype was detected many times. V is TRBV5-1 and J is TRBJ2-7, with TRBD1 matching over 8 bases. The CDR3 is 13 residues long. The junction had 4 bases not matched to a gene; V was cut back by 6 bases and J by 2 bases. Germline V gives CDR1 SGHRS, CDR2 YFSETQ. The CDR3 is CASTDRGAYEQYF. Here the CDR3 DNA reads TGCGCCAGCACAGACAGGGGTGCCTACGAGCAGTACTTC.

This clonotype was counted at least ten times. The CDR3 sequence: CASSLAGGGGQPQHF. CDR3 sequence (DNA): TGCGCCAGCAGCTTGGCAGGAGGGGGCGGTCAGCCCCAGCATTTT. The chain has TRBV5-1 and TRBJ1-5; 7 positions match TRBD1. Germline assignment: CDR1 SGHRS and CDR2 YFSETQ. The CDR3 contains 15 residues. With V trimmed by 0 bases and J by 6 bases, 6 bases remained unmatched.

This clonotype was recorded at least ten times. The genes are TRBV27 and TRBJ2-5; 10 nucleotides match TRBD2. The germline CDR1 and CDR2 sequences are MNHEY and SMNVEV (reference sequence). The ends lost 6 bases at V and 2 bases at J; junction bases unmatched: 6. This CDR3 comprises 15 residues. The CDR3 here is CASRHLAGEQETQYF. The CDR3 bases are TGTGCCAGCAGACATCTAGCGGGGGAACAAGAGACCCAGTACTTC.

The CDR3 reads CASSLVSAADTQYF. The CDR3, as DNA: TGTGCCAGCAGCTTAGTATCGGCGGCAGATACGCAGTATTTT. The V call is TRBV7-3, the J call TRBJ2-3; D not certain. V was pared by 2 bases and J by 4 bases, with 10 bases between. CDR3 length: 14 amino acids. The germline V gene has CDR1 SGHTA and CDR2 FQGTGA. Full variable domain (missing parts from reference TRBV7-3 and TRBJ2-3): GAGVSQTPSNKVTEKGKYVELRCDPISGHTALYWYRQSLGQGPEFLIYFQGTGAADDSGLPNDRFFAVRPEGSVSTLKIQRTERGDSAVYLCASSLVSAADTQYFGPGTRLTVL.

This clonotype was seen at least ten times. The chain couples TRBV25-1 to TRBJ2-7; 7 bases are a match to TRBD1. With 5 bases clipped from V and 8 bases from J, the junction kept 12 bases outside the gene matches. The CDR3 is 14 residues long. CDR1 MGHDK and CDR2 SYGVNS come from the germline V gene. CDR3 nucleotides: TGTGCCAGCAGTAATTGGACAGGCGATAATAAGCAGTACTTC. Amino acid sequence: CASSNWTGDNKQYF.

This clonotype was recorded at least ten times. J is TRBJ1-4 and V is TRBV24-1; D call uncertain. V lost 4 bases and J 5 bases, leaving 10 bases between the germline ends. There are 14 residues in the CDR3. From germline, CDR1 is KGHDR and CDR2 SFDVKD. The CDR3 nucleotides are TGTGCCACCAGTGAACCATCTCAAAATGAAAAACTGTTTTTT. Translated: CATSEPSQNEKLFF.

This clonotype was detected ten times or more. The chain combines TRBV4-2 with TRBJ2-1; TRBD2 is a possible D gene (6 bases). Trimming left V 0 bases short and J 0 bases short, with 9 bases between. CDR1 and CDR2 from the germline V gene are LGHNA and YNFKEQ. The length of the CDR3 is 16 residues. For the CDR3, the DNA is TGTGCCAGCAGCCAAGAAGGAGGGTTCTCCTACAATGAGCAGTTCTTC. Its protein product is CASSQEGGFSYNEQFF.

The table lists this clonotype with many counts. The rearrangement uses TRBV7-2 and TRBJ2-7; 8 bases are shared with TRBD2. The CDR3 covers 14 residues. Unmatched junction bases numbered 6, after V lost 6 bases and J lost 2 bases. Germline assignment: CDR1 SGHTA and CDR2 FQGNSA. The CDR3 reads CASRYTGGPYEQYF. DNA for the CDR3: TGTGCCAGCAGATATACGGGGGGGCCCTACGAGCAGTACTTC.

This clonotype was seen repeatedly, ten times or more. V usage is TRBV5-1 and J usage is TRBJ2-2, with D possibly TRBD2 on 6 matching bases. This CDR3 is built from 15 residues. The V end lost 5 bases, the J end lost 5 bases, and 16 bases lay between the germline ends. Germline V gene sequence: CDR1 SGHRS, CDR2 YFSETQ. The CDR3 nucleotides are TGCGCCAGCAGGACGGGACTCCCTCCGACCGGGGAGCTGTTTTTT. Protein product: CASRTGLPPTGELFF.

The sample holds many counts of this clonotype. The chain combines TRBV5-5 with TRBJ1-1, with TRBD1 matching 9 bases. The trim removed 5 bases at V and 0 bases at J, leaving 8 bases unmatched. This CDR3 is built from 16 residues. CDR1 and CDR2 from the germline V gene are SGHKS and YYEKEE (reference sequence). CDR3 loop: CASRRGGTGMNTEAFF. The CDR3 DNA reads TGTGCCAGCAGACGGGGGGGGACAGGGATGAACACTGAAGCTTTCTTT.

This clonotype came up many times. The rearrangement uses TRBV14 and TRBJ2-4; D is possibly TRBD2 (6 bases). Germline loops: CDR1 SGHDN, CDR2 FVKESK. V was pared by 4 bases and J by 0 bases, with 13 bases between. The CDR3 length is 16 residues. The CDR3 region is CASSPGDSLAKNIQYF. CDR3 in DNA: TGTGCCAGCAGCCCCGGGGACTCCTTAGCCAAAAACATTCAGTACTTC.

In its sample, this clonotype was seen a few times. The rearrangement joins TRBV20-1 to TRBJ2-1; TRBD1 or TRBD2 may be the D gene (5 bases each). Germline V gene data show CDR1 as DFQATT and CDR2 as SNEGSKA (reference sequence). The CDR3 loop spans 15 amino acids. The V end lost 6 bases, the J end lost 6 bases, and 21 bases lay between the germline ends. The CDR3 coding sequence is TGCAGTGCCCCAACCCCTCCTCGGGGCCCCAATGAGCAGTTCTTC. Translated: CSAPTPPRGPNEQFF.